What follows are 28 T cell receptor beta chains derived from one specimen sequenced in a study of blood T cell repertoires in COVID-19. Sequencing was performed with immunoSEQ multiplex PCR; in TCRdb, only in-frame clones are kept and a portion is missing. The data show under 110,000 clones, with over 65% seen just once and 6% to 6.5% held by the top ten. The sample consisted of peripheral blood. Source of these receptors: a man aged 80 or over with COVID-19, enrolled during active disease.

This clone was detected only a few times. The chain uses TRBV27 and TRBJ1-1; no reliable D call. This CDR3 has 13 residues. Germline CDR1 MNHEY, CDR2 SMNVEV (reference sequence). V lost 3 bases to trimming and J lost 0 bases, with 5 bases between them. CDR3 amino acids: CASSLRMNTEAFF. CDR3 nucleotide sequence: TGTGCCAGCAGTTTGCGGATGAACACTGAAGCTTTCTTT.

The chain links TRBV9 to TRBJ2-2; 7 bases fit TRBD1. Germline values: CDR1 SGDLS, CDR2 YYNGEE. This CDR3 comprises 17 residues. The junction had 9 bases not matched to a gene; V was cut back by 0 bases and J by 4 bases. In DNA, the CDR3 is TGTGCCAGCAGCGTAGCTTTAGGGACAGTGACCACCGGGGAGCTGTTTTTT. This sequence encodes CASSVALGTVTTGELFF.

The chain combines TRBV5-1 with TRBJ2-1; D is undetermined. Germline V gene lookup returns CDR1 SGHRS and CDR2 YFSETQ. The CDR3 has 14 residues. Trimming left V 5 bases short and J 0 bases short, with 9 bases between. The CDR3 coding sequence is TGCGCCAGCAGTTGGTCGCGCTCCTACAATGAGCAGTTCTTC. It is translated as CASSWSRSYNEQFF.

The chain uses TRBV6-5 and TRBJ2-5; D is perhaps TRBD1 (6 bases). V lost 2 bases, J lost 5 bases, and 15 bases lay in between. CDR3 size: 15 residues. The germline gives CDR1 MNHEY, CDR2 SVGAGI. The CDR3 protein is CASSYAAGAMETQYF. CDR3 DNA: TGTGCCAGCAGTTACGCCGCAGGGGCAATGGAGACCCAGTACTTC.

V usage is TRBV7-9 and J usage is TRBJ1-6; D might be TRBD1 (5 bases). V was shortened by 6 bases and J by 8 bases, with 8 bases between the two germline ends. Germline V gene lookup returns CDR1 SEHNR and CDR2 FQNEAQ (reference sequence). The CDR3 covers 12 residues. The CDR3 sequence is CASRRRDSPLHF. The CDR3 DNA sequence: TGTGCCAGCAGGCGCAGGGATTCACCCCTCCACTTT.

The sample holds a few counts of this clone. The chain carries TRBV27 and TRBJ2-5, with TRBD2 matching over 11 bases. V lost 3 bases and J lost 5; bases outside the gene matches: 5. CDR1 and CDR2 from the germline V gene are MNHEY and SMNVEV (reference sequence). The CDR3 is 15 amino acids. CDR3 DNA sequence: TGTGCCAGCAGTTTTAGCGGGAGGGCCTATGAGACCCAGTACTTC. Protein sequence: CASSFSGRAYETQYF.

This chain uses TRBV2 with TRBJ1-5; tentatively, D is TRBD1 (6 bases). The CDR3 is 16 amino acids. The V end was cut by 5 bases, the J end by 1 base, with 15 bases between. From germline, CDR1 is SNHLY and CDR2 FYNNEI. As DNA, the CDR3 is TGTGCCAGCAGTCGACAGGTCGCCGGGAGCAATCAGCCCCAGCATTTT. Its protein product is CASSRQVAGSNQPQHF.

This rearrangement joins TRBV9 to TRBJ2-3, with D possibly TRBD2 on 5 matching bases. Between the trimmed V and J ends, which lost 0 bases and 6 bases, there was a span of 11 bases. This CDR3 comprises 14 residues. Germline V gives CDR1 SGDLS, CDR2 YYNGEE. This CDR3 reads CASSVEWTGDTQYF. CDR3 DNA: TGTGCCAGCAGCGTAGAGTGGACTGGGGATACGCAGTATTTT.

V is TRBV5-6 and J is TRBJ1-2; TRBD1 matches 11 bases. CDR3 size: 15 residues. Trimming at V came to 1 base and at J to 4 bases, leaving 3 bases not matched to a gene. The germline V gene encodes CDR1 SGHDT and CDR2 YYEEEE. Here the CDR3 reads CASSLRTGGGYGYTF. DNA of the CDR3: TGTGCCAGCAGCTTGCGGACAGGGGGCGGCTATGGCTACACCTTC.

The V gene is TRBV29-1, the J gene TRBJ2-6; the match to TRBD1 covers 9 bases. This CDR3 has 14 amino acids. V lost 7 bases, J lost 1 base, and 2 bases stayed unmatched. Germline-derived CDR1 and CDR2 are SQVTM and ANQGSEA. The CDR3 sequence: CSAGQGSGANVLTF. Written as DNA, the CDR3 is TGCAGCGCGGGACAGGGTTCTGGGGCCAACGTCCTGACTTTC.

The chain uses TRBV24-1 and TRBJ2-1, with 11 positions matching TRBD2. The CDR3 runs to 14 residues. Germline V CDR1 and CDR2: KGHDR, SFDVKD. Trimming at V came to 4 bases and at J to 8 bases, leaving 3 bases not matched to a gene. The CDR3 loop is CATSDTSGSDEQFF. CDR3 DNA: TGTGCCACCAGTGACACTAGCGGGAGTGATGAGCAGTTCTTC.

V is TRBV27 and J is TRBJ2-7; the D gene is possibly TRBD2 (5 bases). Germline V CDR1 and CDR2: MNHEY, SMNVEV (reference sequence). The CDR3 is 13 amino acids. V was cut by 6 bases and J by 1 base, with 10 bases left in between. The CDR3 bases are TGTGCCAGCAGCTTCACTAGATCCTACGAGCAGTACTTC. It encodes CASSFTRSYEQYF.

This chain connects TRBV3-1 (or the pseudogene TRBV3-2) to TRBJ1-3; TRBD1 agrees at 12 bases. This CDR3 has 17 residues. The germline CDR1 and CDR2 sequences are LGHDT and YNNKEL (reference sequence). Germline trimming cut 2 bases from V and 4 bases from J; bases unmatched to any gene: 6. CDR3 sequence: CASSQNPGQGAGNTIYF. CDR3 in DNA: TGTGCCAGCAGCCAAAATCCGGGACAGGGGGCCGGAAACACCATATATTTT.

Here the CDR3 reads CASSQDQAGGSYNEQFF. In DNA, the CDR3 is TGCGCCAGCAGCCAAGATCAAGCGGGAGGGAGCTACAATGAGCAGTTCTTC. This chain uses TRBV4-1 with TRBJ2-1, with 10 bases identical to TRBD2. Germline values: CDR1 MGHRA, CDR2 YSYEKL. Trimming at V came to 0 bases and at J to 3 bases, leaving 5 bases not matched to a gene. This CDR3 spans 17 amino acids.

This rearrangement joins TRBV28 to TRBJ2-7, with unresolved D. Trimming left V 2 bases short and J 3 bases short, with 11 bases between. CDR3 length: 14 amino acids. Germline V CDR1 and CDR2: MDHEN, SYDVKM. The CDR3: CASSLNYVGYEQYF. The CDR3 DNA follows: TGTGCCAGCAGTTTAAACTACGTGGGCTACGAGCAGTACTTC.

The DNA for the CDR3 is TGTGCCAGCAGCTTAGGACACACTAACACCGGGGAGCTGTTTTTT. This codes for CASSLGHTNTGELFF. The genes are TRBV11-1 and TRBJ2-2; unclear D gene. CDR3 length: 15 residues. Deletions cut 1 base from V and 2 bases from J, with 8 bases between. CDR1 and CDR2 from the germline V gene are SGHAT and FQDESV (reference sequence).

The J gene is TRBJ1-6, the V gene TRBV5-6, with D perhaps matching TRBD1 (5 bases). Per the germline V gene, CDR1 is SGHDT and CDR2 is YYEEEE. Trimming removed 3 bases at V and 9 bases at J, with 13 bases between. There are 14 residues in the CDR3. The CDR3, as DNA: TGTGCCAGCAGCTATAGGGGACTTAGTTCACCCCTCCACTTT. It yields the protein CASSYRGLSSPLHF.

The rearrangement links TRBV13 to TRBJ2-1; 12 bases are a match to TRBD2. This CDR3 contains 16 residues. V trimming: 5 bases; J trimming: 5 bases; junction bases outside the gene matches: 7. Germline V gene sequence: CDR1 PRHDT, CDR2 FYEKMQ (reference sequence). The CDR3, as DNA: TGTGCCAGCAGCCTCAGACTAGCGGGAGCCCACAATGAGCAGTTCTTC. It translates to CASSLRLAGAHNEQFF.

This chain links TRBV18 with TRBJ2-2; 12 bases map to TRBD1. With 0 bases clipped from V and 4 bases from J, the junction kept 6 bases outside the gene matches. This CDR3 is built from 18 residues. CDR1 is KGHSH and CDR2 is LQKENI in the germline V gene. CDR3 region: CASSPPPGQGAITGELFF. CDR3 DNA sequence: TGTGCCAGCTCACCACCCCCGGGACAGGGGGCCATCACCGGGGAGCTGTTTTTT.

This clone was observed once. The chain employs TRBV11-2 and TRBJ1-5; 7 bases map to TRBD1. Germline V gene data show CDR1 as SGHAT and CDR2 as FQNNGV. V shed 1 base and J 7 bases; nucleotides not matched to a gene: 7. The CDR3 extends over 15 amino acids. The CDR3 here is CASSLVQGIGQPQHF. CDR3 sequence (DNA): TGTGCCAGCAGCTTAGTACAGGGGATTGGACAGCCCCAGCATTTT.

The chain combines TRBV10-3 with TRBJ2-1; D might be TRBD1 (6 bases). Germline assignment: CDR1 ENHRY and CDR2 SYGVKD. Trimming pared 5 bases from V and 6 bases from J, leaving 11 bases between. The CDR3 totals 13 residues. The CDR3 nucleotides read TGTGCCATCAGTCCCAGGGGACCCAATGAGCAGTTCTTC. Translating it yields CAISPRGPNEQFF.

The J gene is TRBJ1-1, the V gene TRBV12-3 or TRBV12-4; D gene ambiguous. V shed 2 bases and J shed 6 bases, with 10 bases lying between them. The CDR3 is made up of 13 amino acids. CDR3 sequence: CASSLRVIAEAFF. Here the CDR3 DNA reads TGTGCCAGCAGTTTACGGGTGATCGCTGAAGCTTTCTTT.

V and J are TRBV9 and TRBJ2-1; 16 bases fit TRBD2. V shed 1 base and J 8 bases; nucleotides not matched to a gene: 6. CDR3 length: 17 amino acids. Looked up from germline, CDR1 is SGDLS and CDR2 is YYNGEE. The CDR3 region is CASSVTGTSGGGYEQFF. For the CDR3, the DNA is TGTGCCAGCAGCGTAACCGGGACTAGCGGGGGGGGATATGAGCAGTTCTTC.

This clone was recorded a few times. The rearrangement joins TRBV27 to TRBJ1-4; possibly TRBD1 for D (6 bases). This CDR3 has 14 residues. Germline CDR1 and CDR2: MNHEY and SMNVEV (reference sequence). Trimming shortened V by 6 bases and J by 8 bases, and 16 bases separated the two germline ends. CDR3 in amino acids: CASRSGRGSEKLFF. Here the CDR3 DNA reads TGTGCCAGCAGGTCGGGCAGGGGATCCGAAAAACTGTTTTTT.

This chain connects TRBV29-1 to TRBJ1-3; the match to TRBD1 covers 7 bases. With V trimmed by 6 bases and J by 0 bases, 11 bases remained unmatched. The CDR3 has 16 amino acids. Germline CDR1 is SQVTM and CDR2 is ANQGSEA. CDR3 bases: TGCAGCGTACCAGGGGGTTCCGGGAGCTCTGGAAACACCATATATTTT. Its protein is CSVPGGSGSSGNTIYF.

This clone occurred once. The V call is TRBV3-1 (or the pseudogene TRBV3-2), the J call TRBJ1-6; the D gene is possibly TRBD1 (6 bases). The CDR3 length is 14 residues. Trimming stripped 3 bases from V and 7 bases from J, with 10 bases between. Germline V lookup: CDR1 LGHDT, CDR2 YNNKEL (reference sequence). CDR3 residues: CASSHQGLNSPLHF. DNA for the CDR3: TGTGCCAGCAGCCATCAGGGGCTGAATTCACCCCTCCACTTT.

The chain employs TRBV27 and TRBJ2-7, with D perhaps TRBD2 (5 bases). Per germline, CDR1 MNHEY and CDR2 SMNVEV (reference sequence). Trimming removed 5 bases from V and 4 bases from J, with 6 bases in between. This CDR3 contains 11 residues. CDR3 sequence: CASSPGYEQYF. The CDR3 nucleotides are TGTGCCAGCAGTCCGGGGTACGAGCAGTACTTC.

V and J are TRBV11-3 and TRBJ2-2; 8 bases are a match to TRBD1. V was clipped by 6 bases and J by 4 bases; unmatched bases: 4. The germline V gene encodes CDR1 SGHNT and CDR2 YENEEA. The CDR3 runs to 14 residues. The CDR3 loop is CASRVTGGTGELFF. CDR3 DNA sequence: TGTGCCAGCAGGGTCACAGGGGGCACCGGGGAGCTGTTTTTT. Supplemented by reference TRBV11-3 and TRBJ2-2, the full variable domain reads EAGVVQSPRYKIIEKKQPVAFWCNPISGHNTLYWYLQNLGQGPELLIRYENEEAVDDSQLPKDRFSAERLKGVDSTLKIQPAELGDSAVYLCASRVTGGTGELFFGEGSRLTVL.